What follows are 21 T cell receptor beta chains derived from one specimen sequenced in a study of blood T cell repertoires in COVID-19 (dated by TCRdb to between 2020 and 2021). The library was generated by the immunoSEQ multiplex PCR assay. TCRdb limited this immuneACCESS table to in-frame rearrangements with V and J called. A share of clones is missing; checked studies link under half to unresolved V genes, and the rest is unexplained. The table for this sample lists approximately 160,000 clones; roughly nine tenths of them were counted only once. 15% to 20% of the sample is held by the ten biggest clonotypes. Sequencing input: peripheral blood. These receptors originate from a man in his sixties with active or convalescent COVID-19.

V is TRBV11-2 and J is TRBJ1-2; no clear D. The CDR3 is 16 amino acids. V dropped 1 base and J dropped 2 bases, with 14 bases sitting between them. Germline CDR1 reads SGHAT; CDR2 reads FQNNGV. In DNA, the CDR3 is TGTGCCAGCAGCTTAGGATTGGGCCATATCAACTATGGCTACACCTTC. Its translation is CASSLGLGHINYGYTF.

The chain carries TRBV2 and TRBJ1-6, with a possible D match to TRBD1 (5 bases). Trimming took 4 bases from V and 1 from J, leaving 14 bases between them. Per germline, CDR1 SNHLY and CDR2 FYNNEI. The CDR3 covers 17 residues. In DNA, the CDR3 is TGTGCCAGCAGTGCTTTACGGGGGTGGTCCTATAATTCACCCCTCCACTTT. It translates to CASSALRGWSYNSPLHF.

This chain joins TRBV7-8 and TRBJ1-6, with D uncertain. This CDR3 has 15 residues. CDR1 and CDR2 from the germline V gene are SGHVS and FQNEAQ. V was cut by 1 base and J by 9 bases, with 13 bases left in between. CDR3 DNA sequence: TGTGCCAGCAGCTTAGTACCTACCTATGCTTCACCCCTCCACTTT. As protein: CASSLVPTYASPLHF.

In this sample, this clone turned up once. J is TRBJ2-2 and V is TRBV19; TRBD1 aligns across 8 bases. CDR1 is LNHDA, CDR2 SQIVND, per germline (reference sequence). The CDR3 is 15 residues long. With 5 bases clipped from V and 5 bases from J, the junction kept 7 bases outside the gene matches. The CDR3 nucleotides read TGTGCCAGTAGTGCACAGGGGGGATTTACCGGGGAGCTGTTTTTT. Translating gives CASSAQGGFTGELFF.

The chain uses TRBV4-1 and TRBJ2-1, with TRBD2 matching over 8 bases. Germline CDR1 MGHRA, CDR2 YSYEKL. The V segment lost 2 bases and the J segment 7 bases; nucleotides outside the gene matches: 10. The CDR3 runs 16 residues. The CDR3 reads CASSQSTGTSKNEQFF. CDR3 nucleotides: TGCGCCAGCAGCCAATCGACCGGGACTAGTAAAAATGAGCAGTTCTTC.

The chain links TRBV3-1 (or the pseudogene TRBV3-2) to TRBJ1-2, with D maybe TRBD1 (6 bases). The V and J ends lost 4 bases and 8 bases respectively, with 11 bases between them. Germline CDR1 reads LGHDT; CDR2 reads YNNKEL (reference sequence). The CDR3 consists of 12 residues. The CDR3: CASSPDRKGYTF. As DNA, the CDR3 is TGTGCCAGCAGCCCTGACAGGAAGGGCTACACCTTC.

This clone was recorded only once. V gene TRBV2 combines with J gene TRBJ1-1, with a possible D match to TRBD1 (5 bases). Germline V gene sequence: CDR1 SNHLY, CDR2 FYNNEI. Trimming shortened V by 0 bases and J by 4 bases, and 21 bases separated the two germline ends. This CDR3 is 18 amino acids long. CDR3: CASSEAFSNRRLRTEAFF. For the CDR3, the DNA is TGTGCCAGCAGTGAAGCTTTCTCTAACAGGCGGTTGCGCACTGAAGCTTTCTTT.

The V and J genes are TRBV5-1 and TRBJ1-6; 8 positions agree with TRBD1. This CDR3 is built from 16 residues. Trimming cost V 0 bases and J 7 bases; bases outside gene matches: 6. Germline V CDR1 and CDR2: SGHRS, YFSETQ. The CDR3 region is CASSLALAGGNSPLHF. The CDR3 nucleotides read TGCGCCAGCAGCTTGGCCCTGGCAGGGGGCAATTCACCCCTCCACTTT.

The CDR3 region is CASTHNWAGDYEQYF. The CDR3 nucleotides read TGTGCCAGCACTCACAACTGGGCAGGGGACTACGAGCAGTACTTC. The chain has TRBV11-2 and TRBJ2-7; tentative D call: TRBD1 (6 bases). CDR1 SGHAT and CDR2 FQNNGV come from the germline V gene. Between the trimmed V and J ends, which lost 7 bases and 3 bases, there was a span of 19 bases. The CDR3 has 15 amino acids.

This clone has only one observation. This chain uses TRBV24-1 with TRBJ2-3; 7 nucleotides line up with TRBD1. The CDR3 covers 14 residues. J gave up 5 bases and V 2 bases, and 3 bases lay outside the gene matches. CDR1 and CDR2 (germline): KGHDR, SFDVKD. The CDR3 loop is CATSDSGQLDTQYF. Written as DNA, the CDR3 is TGTGCCACCAGTGATTCGGGACAGCTAGATACGCAGTATTTT.

The gene calls are TRBV2 and TRBJ2-5; TRBD2 agrees at 9 bases. V trimming: 6 bases; J trimming: 2 bases; junction bases outside the gene matches: 4. Germline CDR1 is SNHLY and CDR2 is FYNNEI. CDR3 size: 14 residues. Here the CDR3 reads CASRRLAGQETQYF. In DNA form, the CDR3 reads TGTGCCAGCAGACGCCTAGCGGGGCAAGAGACCCAGTACTTC.

The chain carries TRBV3-1 (or the pseudogene TRBV3-2) and TRBJ1-3; 9 bases are shared with TRBD1. This CDR3 has 17 residues. The germline gives CDR1 LGHDT, CDR2 YNNKEL (reference sequence). The junction had 9 bases not matched to a gene; V was cut back by 6 bases and J by 0 bases. This CDR3 reads CASRQGQGSHSGNTIYF. CDR3 coding DNA: TGTGCCAGCAGACAGGGACAGGGTTCCCACTCTGGAAACACCATATATTTT.

V gene TRBV27 combines with J gene TRBJ2-5, with a possible D match to TRBD2 (6 bases). Germline V gene lookup returns CDR1 MNHEY and CDR2 SMNVEV (reference sequence). The CDR3 runs to 14 residues. Trimming pared 3 bases from V and 4 bases from J, leaving 12 bases between. The CDR3 sequence is CASSFWGGRETQYF. CDR3 sequence (DNA): TGTGCCAGCAGTTTTTGGGGAGGCAGAGAGACCCAGTACTTC.

The chain couples TRBV3-1 (or the pseudogene TRBV3-2) to TRBJ2-3; 9 positions match TRBD1. This CDR3 has 16 residues. The V segment lost 2 bases and the J segment 3 bases; nucleotides outside the gene matches: 6. Germline V lookup: CDR1 LGHDT, CDR2 YNNKEL (reference sequence). In DNA, the CDR3 is TGTGCCAGCAGCCAAAGGACAGGGGACGGGACAGATACGCAGTATTTT. The encoded protein is CASSQRTGDGTDTQYF.

The rearrangement links TRBV10-3 to TRBJ2-5; possible D gene TRBD1, 5 bases. The CDR3 sequence is 11 residues long. Germline V gives CDR1 ENHRY, CDR2 SYGVKD. Trimming took 9 bases from V and 4 from J, leaving 9 bases between them. The CDR3 region is CAIQAAETQYF. The CDR3 DNA reads as TGTGCCATACAGGCTGCAGAGACCCAGTACTTC.

The J gene is TRBJ1-2, the V gene TRBV12-3 or TRBV12-4; the D is unclear. The CDR3 consists of 11 residues. V lost 5 bases and J lost 8, with 9 bases in between. Here the CDR3 DNA reads TGTGCCAGCAGTGTTAACTCAGGCTACACCTTC. It codes for CASSVNSGYTF.

This clone appeared a few times. The rearrangement joins TRBV2 to TRBJ1-2; TRBD1 matches 8 bases. Germline V lookup: CDR1 SNHLY, CDR2 FYNNEI. After removal of 5 bases from V and 5 bases from J, the junction contained 4 bases not matched to a gene. This CDR3 region has 13 residues. The CDR3 protein is CASSPQGAYGYTF. DNA of the CDR3: TGTGCCAGCAGTCCCCAGGGGGCGTATGGCTACACCTTC.

The chain employs TRBV7-7 and TRBJ2-2, with D possibly TRBD1 on 6 matching bases. V dropped 5 bases and J dropped 3 bases, with 13 bases sitting between them. CDR1 is SSHAT and CDR2 is FNYEAQ in the germline V gene (reference sequence). This CDR3 has 15 amino acids. DNA for the CDR3: TGTGCCAGCAGCGTAGAACAGGGATACACCGGGGAGCTGTTTTTT. Translating it yields CASSVEQGYTGELFF.

The V and J genes are TRBV30 and TRBJ1-4; D is undetermined. The CDR3 covers 14 residues. V was shortened by 0 bases and J by 2 bases, with 7 bases between the two germline ends. CDR1 is GTSNPN and CDR2 is SVGIG in the germline V gene (reference sequence). The CDR3 coding sequence is TGTGCCTGGAGTGTTGGAGGGACTAATGAAAAACTGTTTTTT. This gives the protein CAWSVGGTNEKLFF.

The chain couples TRBV5-1 to TRBJ2-7; 8 bases map to TRBD1. This CDR3 comprises 15 residues. V lost 1 base to trimming and J lost 1 base; unmatched junction nucleotides: 4. CDR1 SGHRS and CDR2 YFSETQ come from the germline V gene. CDR3 residues: CASSLTTGESYEQYF. The CDR3 region has the DNA TGCGCCAGCAGCTTGACGACAGGGGAATCCTACGAGCAGTACTTC.

This chain joins TRBV5-4 and TRBJ1-1, with 8 nucleotides matching TRBD1. V shed 4 bases and J 5 bases; nucleotides not matched to a gene: 16. The CDR3 has 17 residues. Per germline, CDR1 SGHNT and CDR2 YYREEE (reference sequence). CDR3 nucleotides: TGTGCCAGCAGCCCAGACATTAACAGGGGGATCGGGACTGAAGCTTTCTTT. Translating it yields CASSPDINRGIGTEAFF.